These 17 T cell receptor beta chains originate from one sample sequenced in a study of T cell changes during pregnancy in multiple sclerosis. TCRdb's copy holds only in-frame clones and misses some; the assay was immunoSEQ multiplex PCR. Seen here are 65,000 to 75,000 clones, around 92% observed once, and the top ten hold 3% to 3.5%. Sequenced material: CD8+ T cells from peripheral blood mononuclear cells, taken in the third trimester of pregnancy. All receptors derive from a female donor in good health, enrolled as a control in a pregnancy study.

The chain has TRBV6-5 and TRBJ1-5; D gene ambiguous. This CDR3 is built from 14 residues. Trimming cost V 10 bases and J 1 base, with 14 bases left between them. Germline CDR1 MNHEY, CDR2 SVGAGI. CDR3 DNA sequence: TGTGCCACCCGGGGAATGTACAGCAATCAGCCCCAGCATTTT. This codes for CATRGMYSNQPQHF.

The chain employs TRBV9 and TRBJ2-1, with 9 bases aligning to TRBD1. J gave up 8 bases and V 1 base, and 7 bases lay outside the gene matches. Germline CDR1 and CDR2: SGDLS and YYNGEE. The CDR3 consists of 15 residues. The CDR3 protein is CASSVSDRGPDEQFF. In nucleotides, the CDR3 is TGTGCCAGCAGCGTATCGGACAGGGGTCCGGATGAGCAGTTCTTC.

This clone was counted a few times. The CDR3 nucleotides are TGTGCCAGTAGTATGATGGGGGGTGTTGGCGTGGGGACAGATACGCAGTATTTT. Amino acid sequence: CASSMMGGVGVGTDTQYF. This sequence joins TRBV19 and TRBJ2-3, with TRBD2 as a possible D gene (6 bases). The CDR3 runs to 18 residues. V was trimmed by 3 bases and J by 3 bases, leaving 22 bases between them. Germline CDR1 LNHDA, CDR2 SQIVND (reference sequence).

This clone came up once. The V and J genes are TRBV4-3 and TRBJ1-5, with D possibly being TRBD1 (5 bases). The germline CDR1 and CDR2 sequences are LGHNA and YSLEER. The CDR3 sequence is 15 residues long. Trimming stripped 2 bases from V and 0 bases from J, with 8 bases between. The CDR3 is CASSQNRYSNQPQHF. The DNA of the CDR3 is TGCGCCAGCAGCCAAAACAGGTATAGCAATCAGCCCCAGCATTTT.

This clone showed up just once. The rearrangement joins TRBV7-9 to TRBJ2-5; the match to TRBD1 covers 7 bases. In germline, CDR1 is SEHNR, CDR2 FQNEAQ (reference sequence). The CDR3 extends over 13 amino acids. V lost 5 bases to trimming and J lost 3 bases; unmatched junction nucleotides: 3. Here the CDR3 reads CASSRQGEETQYF. As DNA, the CDR3 is TGTGCCAGCAGCCGCCAGGGGGAAGAGACCCAGTACTTC.

The CDR3 spells CASSTGTVGEQYF. CDR3 sequence (DNA): TGTGCCAGCAGCACCGGGACAGTGGGGGAGCAGTACTTC. The chain is built from TRBV13 and TRBJ2-7; TRBD1 aligns across 7 bases. This CDR3 comprises 13 residues. The V gene end was trimmed by 5 bases and the J gene end by 7 bases; junction bases not matched to a gene: 8. Germline-derived CDR1 and CDR2 are PRHDT and FYEKMQ (reference sequence). Variable domain in full (rest from reference TRBV13 and TRBJ2-7): AAGVIQSPRHLIKEKRETATLKCYPIPRHDTVYWYQQGPGQDPQFLISFYEKMQSDKGSIPDRFSAQQFSDYHSELNMSSLELGDSALYFCASSTGTVGEQYFGPGTRLTVT.

The chain carries TRBV4-1 and TRBJ1-5; tentative D call: TRBD1 (5 bases). The CDR3 is 15 amino acids. V lost 0 bases, J lost 6 bases, and 12 bases lay in between. Looked up from germline, CDR1 is MGHRA and CDR2 is YSYEKL. In DNA, the CDR3 is TGCGCCAGCAGCCAAGATGGGGGGGGATCTCAGCCCCAGCATTTT. It is translated as CASSQDGGGSQPQHF.

The chain joins TRBV27 to TRBJ2-7; TRBD1 matches 9 bases. Germline V gene sequence: CDR1 MNHEY, CDR2 SMNVEV (reference sequence). Germline trimming cut 3 bases from V and 3 bases from J; bases unmatched to any gene: 6. This CDR3 comprises 15 residues. This chain's CDR3 is CASSFRDRVHYEQYF. Written as DNA, the CDR3 is TGTGCCAGCAGTTTCCGGGACAGGGTACACTACGAGCAGTACTTC.

A single count supports this clone. The CDR3 spells CASSLDQGTGNTIYF. Written as DNA, the CDR3 is TGTGCCAGCAGTTTAGACCAGGGTACTGGAAACACCATATATTTT. The chain recombines TRBV28 with TRBJ1-3, with D possibly being TRBD1 (5 bases). This CDR3 contains 15 residues. Trimming took off 2 bases at V and 2 bases at J, with 10 bases between the two ends. CDR1 MDHEN and CDR2 SYDVKM come from the germline V gene. Full variable domain (missing parts from reference TRBV28 and TRBJ1-3): DVKVTQSSRYLVKRTGEKVFLECVQDMDHENMFWYRQDPGLGLRLIYFSYDVKMKEKGDIPEGYSVSREKKERFSLILESASTNQTSMYLCASSLDQGTGNTIYFGEGSWLTVV.

V usage is TRBV6-1 and J usage is TRBJ2-7; TRBD2 aligns across 9 bases. The germline V gene encodes CDR1 MNHNS and CDR2 SASEGT. This CDR3 is built from 14 residues. V dropped 7 bases and J dropped 4; count of bases not matched to a gene: 8. CDR3 nucleotide sequence: TGTGCCAGCACCCCGGTGGGACTAGCATACGAGCAGTACTTC. This codes for CASTPVGLAYEQYF.

The rearrangement joins TRBV4-1 to TRBJ2-7; maybe TRBD2 (5 bases). Trimming left V 1 base short and J 3 bases short, with 10 bases between. The length of the CDR3 is 14 residues. Germline CDR1 MGHRA, CDR2 YSYEKL. Here the CDR3 DNA reads TGCGCCAGCAGCCAAGGGGAGTATAGCTACGAGCAGTACTTC. It translates to CASSQGEYSYEQYF.

The chain joins TRBV4-3 to TRBJ2-3, with D maybe TRBD2 (5 bases). V dropped 0 bases and J dropped 2 bases, with 12 bases sitting between them. CDR1 is LGHNA and CDR2 is YSLEER in the germline V gene. This CDR3 contains 16 residues. CDR3 in amino acids: CASSQDENGNTDTQYF. The CDR3 bases are TGCGCCAGCAGCCAAGATGAAAACGGGAACACAGATACGCAGTATTTT.

The CDR3 DNA reads as TGTGCCAGCACCCCAGGGGGCAGTTATGATGGCTACACCTTC. This codes for CASTPGGSYDGYTF. The chain employs TRBV27 and TRBJ1-2, with 8 bases identical to TRBD1. Trimming cost V 7 bases and J 6 bases; bases outside gene matches: 10. Germline CDR1 MNHEY, CDR2 SMNVEV (reference sequence). The CDR3 is 14 residues long.

The rearrangement uses TRBV9 and TRBJ2-2, with 8 bases identical to TRBD2. Germline V CDR1 and CDR2: SGDLS, YYNGEE. V trimming: 0 bases; J trimming: 1 base; junction bases outside the gene matches: 5. This CDR3 comprises 17 residues. The CDR3 is CASSVGASGGNTGELFF. The CDR3 DNA reads TGTGCCAGCAGCGTAGGTGCCAGCGGGGGGAACACCGGGGAGCTGTTTTTT.

The chain uses TRBV7-9 and TRBJ2-2, with D uncertain. This CDR3 contains 14 residues. From germline, CDR1 is SEHNR and CDR2 FQNEAQ (reference sequence). Trimming took off 4 bases at V and 0 bases at J, with 6 bases between the two ends. CDR3 in amino acids: CASSSTTNTGELFF. As DNA, the CDR3 is TGTGCCAGCAGCTCGACAACGAACACCGGGGAGCTGTTTTTT.

V is TRBV4-1 and J is TRBJ1-5, with TRBD1 matching 8 bases. This CDR3 region has 18 residues. Germline lookup yields CDR1 MGHRA and CDR2 YSYEKL. V shed 2 bases and J 1 base; nucleotides not matched to a gene: 10. The CDR3 sequence: CASSQFFAQGGSNQPQHF. CDR3 coding DNA: TGCGCCAGCAGCCAATTTTTCGCACAGGGGGGAAGCAATCAGCCCCAGCATTTT.

The V gene is TRBV7-9, the J gene TRBJ2-7, with TRBD2 identical over 7 bases. The junction had 7 bases not matched to a gene; V was cut back by 6 bases and J by 5 bases. This CDR3 contains 13 residues. The germline gives CDR1 SEHNR, CDR2 FQNEAQ (reference sequence). CDR3 amino acids: CASRGREGHEQYF. CDR3 coding DNA: TGTGCCAGCAGGGGGAGGGAGGGGCACGAGCAGTACTTC.